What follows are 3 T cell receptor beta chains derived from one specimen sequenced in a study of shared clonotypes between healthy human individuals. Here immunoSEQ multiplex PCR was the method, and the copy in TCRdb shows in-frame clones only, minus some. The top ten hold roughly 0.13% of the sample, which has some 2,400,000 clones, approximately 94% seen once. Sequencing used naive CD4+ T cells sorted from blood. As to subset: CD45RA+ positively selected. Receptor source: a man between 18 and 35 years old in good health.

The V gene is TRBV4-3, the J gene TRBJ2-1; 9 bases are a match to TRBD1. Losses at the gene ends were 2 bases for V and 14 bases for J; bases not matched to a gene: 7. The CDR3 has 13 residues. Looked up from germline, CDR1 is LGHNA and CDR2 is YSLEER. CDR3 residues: CASSQHRTGEEFF. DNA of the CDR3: TGCGCCAGCAGCCAACATAGGACAGGGGAGGAGTTCTTC.

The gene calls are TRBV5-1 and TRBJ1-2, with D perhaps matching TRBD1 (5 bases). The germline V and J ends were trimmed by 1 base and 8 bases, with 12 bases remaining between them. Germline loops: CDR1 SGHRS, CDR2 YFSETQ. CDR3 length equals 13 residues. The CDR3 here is CASSLLLGEGYTF. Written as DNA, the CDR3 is TGCGCCAGCAGCTTGTTGTTGGGGGAAGGCTACACCTTC.

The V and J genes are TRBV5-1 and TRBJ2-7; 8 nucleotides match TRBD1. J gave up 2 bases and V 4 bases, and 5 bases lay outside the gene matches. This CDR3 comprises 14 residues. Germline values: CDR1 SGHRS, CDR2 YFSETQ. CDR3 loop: CASSMDRVAYEQYF. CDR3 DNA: TGCGCCAGCAGCATGGACAGGGTAGCCTACGAGCAGTACTTC.